The clone carrying this T cell receptor (beta chain) showed up just once. Its antigen remains unknown. The PCR ran on 60 Vbeta and 13 Jbeta primers. Only in-frame clones appear in the TCRdb table, and some are missing; sequencing was by immunoSEQ multiplex PCR. The sample shows about 60,000 clones, about 76% of them seen only once. The data were obtained in a study of cytomegalovirus exposure and HLA in healthy donors. Overall study context: There were tens of millions of unique TCRs (from HLA-typed donors) in an early data release. In terms of ancestry, the Caucasian-associated cluster contained roughly 80% of the roughly 400 genotyped donors. Study outcomes and limitations: Several of the most significant clusters were apparently associated with common viral pathogens in a later analysis. Most CMV-associated TCR beta chains were later found to appear HLA-restricted.

The sequence was obtained from a man in his forties or fifties in good health and CMV-seronegative. Sequenced input: PBMCs.

The CDR3 loop reads CASSQGEGETQYF. The CDR3 bases are TGCGCCAGCAGCCAAGGAGAGGGAGAGACCCAGTACTTC. The chain links TRBV4-1 to TRBJ2-5, with TRBD2 as a possible D gene (5 bases). The CDR3 runs to 13 residues. The germline V gene has CDR1 MGHRA and CDR2 YSYEKL. Trimming took 1 base from V and 4 from J, leaving 7 bases between them.